These T cell receptor beta chains were read from a single sample in a study of human T cells and chemical hapten exposure. TCRdb redid the calling of the RACE reads with MiXCR, one entry per CDR3 protein. The table has tens of thousands of distinct CDR3 sequences, around 5.5% seen once; the top ten hold around 13%. Sequenced material: whole blood. All receptors derive from a human donor in good health. Some clones in this sample may be carry-over from other donors' samples. The CDR3 runs from the conserved cysteine through the conserved F or W. The order of the fields is D gene, clone size, V gene, CDR3 length, J gene, CDR3 protein, CDR3 DNA. The D gene is left open where the match is weak. The size entry is marked missing in some rows and otherwise reads once, few, many or a size class.

>.|many|TRBV6-5|13|TRBJ2-3
CASRGHATDTQYF
TGTGCCAGCCGGGGACACGCCACAGATACGCAGTATTTT
>.|few|TRBV5-6|15|TRBJ2-1
CASSLNGQLLTEQFF
TGTGCCAGCAGCTTGAACGGACAGCTGCTTACGGAGCAGTTCTTC
>TRBD1|few|TRBV27|15|TRBJ1-1
CASKSGTVPNTEAFF
TGTGCCAGCAAGTCCGGGACAGTTCCGAACACTGAAGCTTTCTTT
>.|many|TRBV20-1|13|TRBJ1-5
CSARGWGNQPQHF
TGCAGTGCTAGAGGATGGGGGAATCAGCCCCAGCATTTT
>.|few|TRBV11-2|17|TRBJ2-6
CASSLEAPLSGANVLTF
TGTGCCAGCAGCTTAGAGGCTCCCCTCTCTGGGGCCAACGTCCTGACTTTC
>.|few|TRBV28|12|TRBJ2-7
CASSPNYDEQYF
TGTGCCAGCAGCCCAAATTACGACGAGCAGTACTTC
>TRBD1|many|TRBV20-1|14|TRBJ1-4
CSAAPTGGLEKLFF
TGCAGTGCTGCCCCGACAGGGGGCTTGGAAAAACTGTTTTTT
>.|.|TRBV25-1|15|TRBJ1-6
CASLGRGTYNSPLHF
TGTGCCAGCCTCGGCAGGGGTACTTATAATTCACCCCTCCACTTT
>TRBD1|.|TRBV7-2|15|TRBJ1-1
CASSKTTGVNTEAFF
TGTGCCAGCAGCAAAACGACAGGGGTGAACACTGAAGCTTTCTTT
>TRBD2|.|TRBV2|18|TRBJ2-3
CASSELFREDSSTDTQYF
TGTGCCAGCAGTGAACTTTTCCGGGAGGATTCTAGCACAGATACGCAGTATTTT
>TRBD1|few|TRBV19|18|TRBJ1-5
CASSIDLGGGIANQPQHF
TGTGCCAGTAGTATAGATCTAGGAGGGGGCATCGCCAATCAGCCCCAGCATTTT
>.|many|TRBV29-1|14|TRBJ2-6
CSVNEGSGANVLTF
TGCAGCGTAAATGAGGGTTCTGGGGCCAACGTCCTGACTTTC